One T cell receptor beta chain is described in this entry. Ten or more counts support this clonotype. No cognate antigen has been identified for it. No much larger clone exists at a distance of one base, and base qualities are not known. The CDR3 holds 17 amino acids from the cysteine to the phenylalanine. Here the CDR3 DNA is all that survives: 51 bases in frame from base 1. The germline V gene (reference sequence) gives CDR1 as LNHDA and CDR2 as SQIVND. Trimming at the junction amounts to 3 bases on V and 7 bases on J, and the germline ends lie 22 bases apart. This specimen belongs to a study of patients with pleural tuberculosis (dated by TCRdb to between 2012 and 2015). Instrument on record: Illumina Genome Analyzer IIx. The public reads were run again by TCRdb, first through fastp at Q25 and then through MiXCR, and only productive beta chains were kept. When rows share a CDR3 protein, they turn into one entry using the most common DNA and genes. The table for this sample lists about 29,000 distinct CDR3 sequences; 15% to 20% of them were counted only once. The leading ten clones occupy roughly 4% of the sample.

Input material: peripheral blood. The sequence was obtained from a human donor with pleural tuberculosis. The chain is encoded by TRBV19 joined to TRBJ1-5; matching of 6 bases hints at TRBD1 as the D gene. For the CDR3, the sequence is CASSISLTGRMIQPQHF. The nucleotides are TGTGCCAGTAGTATCTCCTTAACAGGGAGGATGATCCAGCCCCAGCATTTT.